These T cell receptor beta chains were read from a single sample in a study of blood T cells in healthy people across ages. TCRdb itself ran the 5' RACE reads through MiXCR, one entry per CDR3 protein. The sample has 650,000 to 700,000 distinct CDR3 sequences, 45% to 60% seen once. Sequencing was done on a sample of blood. These TCRs come from a woman at least 80 years old in good health. Each CDR3 is given with its conserved first and last residue. Fields, in order: J gene, D gene, clone size, V gene, CDR3 protein, CDR3 DNA. D genes are given only for firm matches. Clone size is stated in some rows and not others, as once, few, many or a class when expanded.

J gene: TRBJ2-7; D gene: NA; clone size: NA; V gene: TRBV11-2; CDR3 protein: CASSFGYLELPESYF; CDR3 DNA: TGTGCCAGCAGCTTCGGTTACTTAGAACTCCCAGAGTCGTACTTC
J gene: TRBJ2-3; D gene: TRBD2; clone size: NA; V gene: TRBV20-1; CDR3 protein: CSAPQRTSGFTDTQYF; CDR3 DNA: TGCAGTGCCCCCCAAAGGACTAGCGGCTTCACAGATACGCAGTATTTT
J gene: TRBJ2-7; D gene: NA; clone size: NA; V gene: TRBV2; CDR3 protein: CASKDTSYEQYF; CDR3 DNA: TGTGCCAGCAAGGACACCTCCTACGAGCAGTACTTC
J gene: TRBJ1-1; D gene: NA; clone size: NA; V gene: TRBV7-9; CDR3 protein: CASSLARGVNTEAFF; CDR3 DNA: TGTGCCAGCAGCTTAGCGCGGGGGGTGAACACTGAAGCTTTCTTT
J gene: TRBJ1-1; D gene: NA; clone size: NA; V gene: TRBV6-1; CDR3 protein: CASSEARQVNTEAFF; CDR3 DNA: TGTGCCAGCAGTGAAGCGAGGCAGGTAAACACTGAAGCTTTCTTT
J gene: TRBJ1-1; D gene: NA; clone size: NA; V gene: TRBV12-3/TRBV12-4; CDR3 protein: CASTPRRGTEAFF; CDR3 DNA: TGTGCCAGCACTCCTAGGCGGGGGACTGAAGCTTTCTTT
J gene: TRBJ1-4; D gene: TRBD1; clone size: NA; V gene: TRBV7-9; CDR3 protein: CAISKTGANEKLFF; CDR3 DNA: TGTGCCATCAGCAAGACAGGGGCTAATGAAAAACTGTTTTTT
J gene: TRBJ2-1; D gene: NA; clone size: many; V gene: TRBV29-1; CDR3 protein: CSGRGLYNEQFF; CDR3 DNA: TGCAGCGGTAGGGGCCTCTACAATGAGCAGTTCTTC
J gene: TRBJ2-1; D gene: NA; clone size: NA; V gene: TRBV20-1; CDR3 protein: CSALLANEQFF; CDR3 DNA: TGCAGTGCCCTTCTAGCCAACGAGCAGTTCTTC
J gene: TRBJ2-1; D gene: TRBD2; clone size: many; V gene: TRBV20-1; CDR3 protein: CSAREKLAGNEQFF; CDR3 DNA: TGCAGTGCTAGAGAAAAGCTAGCGGGCAATGAGCAGTTCTTC
J gene: TRBJ2-2; D gene: NA; clone size: NA; V gene: TRBV3-1; CDR3 protein: CASSQGEGSYTGELFF; CDR3 DNA: TGTGCCAGCAGCCAAGGGGAAGGGTCCTACACCGGGGAGCTGTTTTTT
J gene: TRBJ2-7; D gene: TRBD1; clone size: NA; V gene: TRBV27; CDR3 protein: CAGGGTGMIEQYF; CDR3 DNA: TGTGCCGGCGGAGGGACAGGCATGATAGAGCAGTACTTC
J gene: TRBJ1-6; D gene: NA; clone size: NA; V gene: TRBV5-1; CDR3 protein: CASSLAVPENGNSPLHF; CDR3 DNA: TGCGCCAGCAGCTTGGCCGTTCCGGAAAACGGGAATTCACCCCTCCACTTT
J gene: TRBJ2-2; D gene: NA; clone size: NA; V gene: TRBV2; CDR3 protein: CASRGTINTGELFF; CDR3 DNA: TGTGCCAGCAGGGGGACCATAAACACCGGGGAGCTGTTTTTT
J gene: TRBJ1-2; D gene: NA; clone size: NA; V gene: TRBV11-2; CDR3 protein: CASSLDRVQGGYTF; CDR3 DNA: TGTGCCAGCAGCTTAGACAGAGTCCAAGGAGGCTACACCTTC
J gene: TRBJ2-2; D gene: NA; clone size: NA; V gene: TRBV7-8; CDR3 protein: CASSLGSDTGELFF; CDR3 DNA: TGTGCCAGCAGCTTAGGGTCGGACACCGGGGAGCTGTTTTTT
J gene: TRBJ2-1; D gene: TRBD2; clone size: NA; V gene: TRBV4-3; CDR3 protein: CASSQEYGSGGENEQFF; CDR3 DNA: TGCGCCAGCAGCCAAGAATATGGTAGCGGGGGGGAAAATGAGCAGTTCTTC
J gene: TRBJ2-1; D gene: NA; clone size: few; V gene: TRBV28; CDR3 protein: CASSFWVYNEQFF; CDR3 DNA: TGTGCCAGCAGTTTCTGGGTTTACAATGAGCAGTTCTTC
J gene: TRBJ2-5; D gene: TRBD1; clone size: NA; V gene: TRBV5-1; CDR3 protein: CAGKIGQGARETQYF; CDR3 DNA: TGCGCCGGAAAAATCGGACAGGGGGCGCGGGAGACCCAGTACTTC
J gene: TRBJ2-7; D gene: TRBD1; clone size: NA; V gene: TRBV5-5; CDR3 protein: CASGLYRGSYEQYF; CDR3 DNA: TGTGCCAGCGGCTTGTACAGGGGCTCCTACGAGCAGTACTTC
J gene: TRBJ1-4; D gene: NA; clone size: NA; V gene: TRBV20-1; CDR3 protein: CIASRGEKLFF; CDR3 DNA: TGCATTGCTAGTCGAGGGGAAAAACTGTTTTTT
J gene: TRBJ2-5; D gene: TRBD2; clone size: NA; V gene: TRBV4-2; CDR3 protein: CASSQGGRAGVETQYF; CDR3 DNA: TGTGCCAGCAGCCAAGGGGGCAGAGCGGGGGTCGAGACCCAGTACTTC
J gene: TRBJ2-1; D gene: TRBD1; clone size: once; V gene: TRBV29-1; CDR3 protein: CSVWRTGASNEQFF; CDR3 DNA: TGCAGCGTTTGGAGGACAGGGGCTTCCAATGAGCAGTTCTTC
J gene: TRBJ2-3; D gene: TRBD2; clone size: many; V gene: TRBV12-3/TRBV12-4; CDR3 protein: CASSSYVRGGLAVFTDTQYF; CDR3 DNA: TGTGCCAGCAGTTCTTATGTCCGTGGGGGACTAGCGGTCTTCACAGATACGCAGTATTTT
J gene: TRBJ2-3; D gene: NA; clone size: many; V gene: TRBV5-1; CDR3 protein: CASSLESAQYF; CDR3 DNA: TGCGCCAGCAGCTTGGAGAGCGCGCAGTATTTT
J gene: TRBJ2-1; D gene: TRBD2; clone size: NA; V gene: TRBV29-1; CDR3 protein: CSVSVRLAGGEQFF; CDR3 DNA: TGCAGCGTTTCAGTTCGACTAGCGGGAGGAGAGCAGTTCTTC
J gene: TRBJ1-5; D gene: NA; clone size: few; V gene: TRBV20-1; CDR3 protein: CSASYQHNQPQHF; CDR3 DNA: TGCAGTGCTAGCTATCAGCACAATCAGCCCCAGCATTTT
J gene: TRBJ2-3; D gene: NA; clone size: many; V gene: TRBV15; CDR3 protein: CATSRGAGAVDTQYF; CDR3 DNA: TGTGCCACCAGTAGAGGGGCGGGGGCCGTAGATACGCAGTATTTT
J gene: TRBJ2-1; D gene: NA; clone size: many; V gene: TRBV5-1; CDR3 protein: CASSLGMISYNEQFF; CDR3 DNA: TGCGCCAGCAGCTTGGGTATGATCTCCTACAATGAGCAGTTCTTC
J gene: TRBJ2-7; D gene: NA; clone size: NA; V gene: TRBV5-1; CDR3 protein: CASSLYRSPYEQYF; CDR3 DNA: TGCGCCAGCAGCTTGTACAGGTCCCCCTACGAGCAGTACTTC
J gene: TRBJ1-2; D gene: NA; clone size: NA; V gene: TRBV7-9; CDR3 protein: CASSLPNNYGYTF; CDR3 DNA: TGTGCCAGCAGCCTCCCAAATAACTATGGCTACACCTTC
J gene: TRBJ1-4; D gene: NA; clone size: many; V gene: TRBV7-9; CDR3 protein: CASSLQWDTNEKLFF; CDR3 DNA: TGTGCCAGCAGCCTGCAGTGGGATACTAATGAAAAACTGTTTTTT
J gene: TRBJ2-5; D gene: NA; clone size: many; V gene: TRBV24-1; CDR3 protein: CATSPSGQETQYF; CDR3 DNA: TGTGCCACGTCCCCCTCCGGACAAGAGACCCAGTACTTC